This TCR beta chain was captured by sequencing in a study of monozygotic twins with cystic fibrosis. At the level of the study: Library input was around 2.8 micrograms of fragmented DNA, with roughly 14 PCR cycles.

Overall study findings and caveats: No link emerged between shared CDR3 counts and age, concordance or severity. Low clonality (median roughly 0.01) suggested a mostly naive repertoire. Monozygotic CF twin pairs shared significantly more nucleotide-identical clonotypes than unrelated CF individuals did.

CDR3 length equals 15 residues. Deletions cut 2 bases from V and 1 base from J, with 10 bases between. Germline V gives CDR1 MDHEN, CDR2 SYDVKM. The repertoire was sequenced with immunoSEQ multiplex PCR; TCRdb's copy has only in-frame clones and lacks some. Here the sample spans around 25,000 clones, 95% to 98% being singletons. Notes on this clone: Its antigen remains unknown.

The chain couples TRBV28 to TRBJ2-3; D possibly uses TRBD1 or TRBD2 (5 bases each). This sequence originates from a girl aged 2 to 9 with cystic fibrosis. Sequenced material: blood. CDR3 protein: CASSLRGDRTDTQYF. DNA of the CDR3: TGTGCCAGCAGTTTACGTGGGGACCGCACAGATACGCAGTATTTT.